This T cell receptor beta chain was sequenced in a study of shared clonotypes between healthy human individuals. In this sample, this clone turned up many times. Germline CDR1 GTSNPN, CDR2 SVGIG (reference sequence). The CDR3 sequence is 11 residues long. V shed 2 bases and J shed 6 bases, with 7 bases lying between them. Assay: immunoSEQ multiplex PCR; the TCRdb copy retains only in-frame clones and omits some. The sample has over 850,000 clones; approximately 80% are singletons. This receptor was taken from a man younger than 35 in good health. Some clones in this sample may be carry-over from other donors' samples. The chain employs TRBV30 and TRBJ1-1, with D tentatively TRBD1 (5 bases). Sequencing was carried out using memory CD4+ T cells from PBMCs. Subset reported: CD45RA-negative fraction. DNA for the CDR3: TGTGCCTGGAGTTGGGGGGCTGAAGCTTTCTTT. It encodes CAWSWGAEAFF.